Listed below are T cell receptor beta chains from one sample, sequenced in a study of cytomegalovirus exposure and HLA in healthy donors. The method was immunoSEQ multiplex PCR; TCRdb's version includes in-frame clones alone and lacks a portion of them. Here the sample spans 100,000 to 150,000 clones, roughly 78% being singletons. Sample: PBMCs. Every receptor here comes from a man aged 25-40 years in good health and CMV-seropositive. CDR3s include the opening cysteine and the closing phenylalanine or tryptophan. Each record gives: D gene, V gene, clone size, J gene, CDR3 DNA, CDR3 protein. A D gene is named only where the DNA matches it firmly. Size is omitted from some rows. Given values are once, few, many or a class for expanded clones.

.	TRBV7-2	.	TRBJ1-2	TGTGCCAGCAGCTTAGCCGGGTCTGGCGGCTACACCTTC	CASSLAGSGGYTF
.	TRBV5-1	.	TRBJ2-1	TGCGCCAGCAGCGCCGATTGGAGCTACGAGCAGTTCTTC	CASSADWSYEQFF
TRBD2	TRBV30	.	TRBJ2-1	TGTGCCTGGAGTGTGAGCGGGAGTTGGGGAAATGAGCAGTTCTTC	CAWSVSGSWGNEQFF
.	TRBV28	.	TRBJ1-2	TGTGCCAGCAGTTTAGGGCGGCTGGGGGCATTAAACTATGGCTACACCTTC	CASSLGRLGALNYGYTF
TRBD1	TRBV7-9	few	TRBJ1-1	TGTGCCAGCAGCTCAGTCAGCCCCCGGGACAGGGGGCCGGGCACTGAAGCTTTCTTT	CASSSVSPRDRGPGTEAFF
.	TRBV4-3	.	TRBJ1-3	TGCGCCAGCAGCGGTTCCTTCGACAGCTCTGGAAACACCATATATTTT	CASSGSFDSSGNTIYF
TRBD1	TRBV5-1	.	TRBJ2-7	TGCGCCAGCAGGCCAAACAGACAGGGGGGACTTAACGAGCAGTACTTC	CASRPNRQGGLNEQYF
.	TRBV7-2	.	TRBJ2-2	TGTGCCAGCAGCCTCACGGGATGGGGATTAGTGTACACCGGGGAGCTGTTTTTT	CASSLTGWGLVYTGELFF
.	TRBV18	few	TRBJ2-1	TGTGCCAGCTCACCACCCCGACAGAGCTCCTACAATGAGCAGTTCTTC	CASSPPRQSSYNEQFF
.	TRBV7-9	.	TRBJ2-7	TGTGCCAGCAGCTTATCAGACTACGAGCAGTACTTC	CASSLSDYEQYF
.	TRBV6-1	.	TRBJ1-2	TGTGCCAGCAGTGAAGATTGGCAGGGGACAAGTGGCTACACCTTC	CASSEDWQGTSGYTF
TRBD1	TRBV4-3	.	TRBJ1-2	TGCGCCAGCAGCCCGACAGGGGCGAACTATGGCTACACCTTC	CASSPTGANYGYTF
TRBD1	TRBV30	few	TRBJ1-1	TGTGCCTGGTTCCCTAGGACAGGAGCTGAAGCTTTCTTT	CAWFPRTGAEAFF
.	TRBV29-1	.	TRBJ2-7	TGCAGCGTCCGCGAGCGATTCGAGCAGTACTTC	CSVRERFEQYF
.	TRBV4-3	.	TRBJ2-5	TGCGCCAGCAGCCAAGATTTAACAGACGAGACCCAGTACTTC	CASSQDLTDETQYF
TRBD2	TRBV7-8	.	TRBJ2-7	TGTGCCAGCAGCCCCGTTAATAGCGGGAGCTCCTACGAGCAGTACTTC	CASSPVNSGSSYEQYF
.	TRBV7-8	.	TRBJ2-1	TGTGCCAGCAGCTTAGCAGGGGCCTACAATGAGCAGTTCTTC	CASSLAGAYNEQFF
TRBD1	TRBV7-3	.	TRBJ1-1	TGTGCCAGCAGTCGGACAGGAATGAACACTGAAGCTTTCTTT	CASSRTGMNTEAFF
.	TRBV5-6	.	TRBJ1-2	TGTGCCAGCAGCTGGGCGTTTCGGGAATCGGAAGGCTACACCTTC	CASSWAFRESEGYTF
.	TRBV4-2	.	TRBJ2-7	TGTGCCAGCAGCCAAGACCCATTGCCGGGAACCTACGAGCAGTACTTC	CASSQDPLPGTYEQYF
.	TRBV7-8	.	TRBJ1-1	TGTGCCAGCAGCTTAGGATTGGAGGACACTGAAGCTTTCTTT	CASSLGLEDTEAFF
.	TRBV19	.	TRBJ1-2	TGTGCCAGTAGTATGCTACGGCAGGGAAGAGGCTACACCTTC	CASSMLRQGRGYTF
.	TRBV7-8	.	TRBJ1-4	TGTGCCAGCAGCCCCGATCGAGGGCTTACTGAACTGTTTTTT	CASSPDRGLTELFF
TRBD1	TRBV28	.	TRBJ1-1	TGTGCCAGCAGTTCCTTTACGACGACAGGGATGGAAGCTTTCTTT	CASSSFTTTGMEAFF
TRBD1	TRBV28	.	TRBJ2-1	TGTGCCAGCAGTTTCGGGACAGGGGGCTACAATGAGCAGTTCTTC	CASSFGTGGYNEQFF
TRBD1	TRBV19	.	TRBJ1-1	TGTGCCAGTAGTACGGTAACAGGGGGCTACCCTGAAGCTTTCTTT	CASSTVTGGYPEAFF
TRBD2	TRBV6-1	few	TRBJ2-1	TGTGCCAGCAGCATGGGACTAGCGGATTACAATGAGCAGTTCTTC	CASSMGLADYNEQFF
.	TRBV5-1	.	TRBJ1-4	TGCGCCAGCAGCCCACCTACAGGAGCAACTAATGAAAAACTGTTTTTT	CASSPPTGATNEKLFF
TRBD2	TRBV7-2	.	TRBJ2-3	TGTGCCAGCAGCTCCGGACTAGCGGGAGGGCCCTCTAGCACAGATACGCAGTATTTT	CASSSGLAGGPSSTDTQYF